This T cell receptor beta chain was recovered during a study of CD8+CD57+ T cells in acquired aplastic anemia. CDR3 size: 15 residues. Trimming removed 5 bases from V and 4 bases from J; junction bases left unmatched: 7. CDR1 and CDR2 from the germline V gene are LNHDA and SQIVND (reference sequence). Using genomic DNA as the template, TCR beta VDJ and CDR3 profiling was carried out. TCRdb fed the reads into MiXCR, producing one record per CDR3 protein. The repertoire holds roughly 200,000 distinct CDR3 sequences, with about 59% as singletons. The specimen was sorted CD4+, CD8+, or CD8+CD57+ T cells (not recorded which) from PBMCs. This sequence joins TRBV19 and TRBJ1-2; 10 nucleotides match TRBD1. This TCR was recovered from a human donor in good health. CDR3 nucleotide sequence: TGTGCCAGTAGTTATGCGACAGGGGGCGTCTATGGCTACACCTTC. Translated, it gives CASSYATGGVYGYTF.